Listed here is a single T cell receptor (beta chain). The sample holds other DNA sequences that translate to the same CDR3. The data belong to a study of blood T cell repertoires in COVID-19. The overall study: Sample material is recorded as cDNA or gDNA derived from T cells, B-cell-depleted T cells, or PBMCs.

Original handling: Amplification of reference gene primers was used by the study to estimate nucleated cell counts. TCRdb's copy holds only in-frame clones and misses some; the assay was immunoSEQ multiplex PCR. That table gives V, J and clone size, and the DNA gave D and trimming. The sample carries about 280,000 clones, approximately 86% recorded once. The clonotype was recovered from a woman aged 25 to 45 who had recovered from COVID-19. The sequencing sample was made of peripheral blood.

The CDR3 nucleotides are TGTGCCAGCAGGCAAGGGGAAGGCTACACCTTC. Encoded protein: CASRQGEGYTF. The genes are TRBV6-5 and TRBJ1-2; D perhaps matches TRBD1 (5 bases). Germline CDR1 reads MNHEY; CDR2 reads SVGAGI. Deletions cut 6 bases from V and 8 bases from J, with 10 bases between. There are 11 residues in the CDR3.